Listed below are T cell receptor beta chains from one sample, sequenced in a study of T cell repertoires in cytomegalovirus infection. TCRdb itself ran the reads through MiXCR, one entry per CDR3 protein. The sample has 560,000 or so distinct CDR3 sequences; 16% are singletons. Sample: CD8+ T cells from PBMCs. These receptors were taken from a human donor in good health (CMV status not recorded). Some clones in this sample may be carry-over from other donors' samples. CDR3s leave out the opening cysteine and the closing phenylalanine or tryptophan. The order of the fields is V gene, J gene, CDR3 protein.

>TRBV4-1|TRBJ1-4
ASSQRGTNEKLS
>TRBV7-8|TRBJ2-1
ASSLSRGALREQF
>TRBV9|TRBJ1-2
ASSVDGLPGYT
>TRBV2|TRBJ2-7
ASAGQGSYEQY
>TRBV11-2|TRBJ2-7
ASSLGDTSDEQY
>TRBV7-4|TRBJ1-5
ASSLVGSDQPQH
>TRBV15|TRBJ1-2
ATRGTGTFYGYT
>TRBV12-3/TRBV12-4|TRBJ1-5
ASSDDRNQPQH
>TRBV7-2|TRBJ1-5
ASSIDGSNQPQH
>TRBV10-3|TRBJ2-3
AIRDPSGGAHTDTQY
>TRBV4-2|TRBJ2-1
ASSQPTSGSTYNEQF
>TRBV12-3/TRBV12-4|TRBJ2-2
ASSSKRATGELF
>TRBV3-1|TRBJ2-2
ASSQGFQRVNTGELF
>TRBV5-4|TRBJ2-7
ASSLLREKGINEQY
>TRBV7-6|TRBJ2-2
ASSLEQSTGELF
>TRBV4-1|TRBJ2-3
ASSQDRGQADTQY
>TRBV7-8|TRBJ2-1
ASSLVEGSSYNEQF
>TRBV5-6|TRBJ1-1
ASSLGGVSGNTEAF
>TRBV4-1|TRBJ1-6
ASSQDPLGTASSPLH
>TRBV7-9|TRBJ2-7
ASSPGQGAPYEQY
>TRBV5-4|TRBJ2-7
ASSARETSPIYEQY
>TRBV7-9|TRBJ1-1
ASSSRPPGHSNTEAF
>TRBV27|TRBJ1-4
ASSYTNRVEKLF
>TRBV15|TRBJ2-7
ATSFHTGEQY
>TRBV30|TRBJ2-7
AWSPAPWTGLDFYEQY
>TRBV4-1|TRBJ2-1
ASSYIAGGFDNEQF
>TRBV27|TRBJ1-1
ASSTGESTEAF
>TRBV15|TRBJ2-1
ATSLSPIYNEQF
>TRBV6-1|TRBJ2-7
ASNEEDRGVYEQY
>TRBV7-3|TRBJ2-5
ASSLGREPPETQY
>TRBV5-1|TRBJ2-7
ASSFGQSSYEQY
>TRBV3-1|TRBJ2-1
ASSQDGTGTNEQF
>TRBV28|TRBJ2-1
ASSFRQGRSYNEQF
>TRBV28|TRBJ2-1
ASSFSRRADEQF
>TRBV9|TRBJ2-1
ASSVDRLNYNEQF
>TRBV28|TRBJ2-1
ASSAGTNEQF
>TRBV20-1|TRBJ2-7
SAAPGETYEQY
>TRBV15|TRBJ2-7
ATSNTGGTEQY
>TRBV7-3|TRBJ2-7
ASSLKGRPSYEQY
>TRBV20-1|TRBJ2-3
SARDLWGGEDTQY
>TRBV4-1|TRBJ1-5
ASSQDETPDQPQH
>TRBV27|TRBJ2-3
ASIPRGAGTDTQY
>TRBV7-9|TRBJ2-5
ASSQGLETQY
>TRBV28|TRBJ1-2
ASSPAGTVYGYT
>TRBV6-6|TRBJ2-7
ASSYSSGDAYEQY